A single sample is the source of the 10 T cell receptor beta chains below, sequenced in a study of human T cells and chemical hapten exposure. Sample time point: pre-sensitization, week 0. As for treatment: therapeutic diphenylcyclopropenone sensitization with weekly scalp DPC. TCRdb reanalysed the RACE reads using MiXCR and keeps one entry per CDR3 protein. The sample consists of 180,000 or so distinct CDR3 sequences, around 30% of them appearing once. This sample comprised whole blood, obtained in connection with sensitization to the hapten diphenylcyclopropenone (DPC). These receptors were obtained from a woman aged 25 to 45 with alopecia areata. Some clones in this sample may be carry-over from other donors' samples.

This clonotype has only a few counts. The chain is built from TRBV5-1 and TRBJ1-5; 9 bases match TRBD1. Germline loops: CDR1 SGHRS, CDR2 YFSETQ. The J segment lost 7 bases and the V segment lost 4 bases, leaving 6 bases of the junction unmatched. This CDR3 is built from 14 residues. The DNA of the CDR3 is TGCGCCAGCAGCCCAGGGACAGGGCTCCAGCCCCAGCATTTT. It specifies CASSPGTGLQPQHF. Filled out from reference TRBV5-1 and TRBJ1-5, the complete variable domain reads KAGVTQTPRYLIKTRGQQVTLSCSPISGHRSVSWYQQTPGQGLQFLFEYFSETQRNKGNFPGRFSGRQFSNSRSEMNVSTLELGDSALYLCASSPGTGLQPQHFGDGTRLSIL.

This chain's CDR3 is CASSYSGTHGYTF. Here the CDR3 DNA reads TGTGCCAGCAGTTACAGCGGAACCCATGGCTACACCTTC. The chain carries TRBV6-2 or TRBV6-3 and TRBJ1-2, with unresolved D. Germline V gene sequence: CDR1 MNHEY, CDR2 SVGEGT. The CDR3 totals 13 residues. V was pared by 2 bases and J by 6 bases, with 10 bases between.

The gene calls are TRBV4-1 and TRBJ1-2; possible D gene TRBD1, 6 bases. The CDR3 runs 15 residues. Trimming stripped 0 bases from V and 8 bases from J, with 16 bases between. Germline values: CDR1 MGHRA, CDR2 YSYEKL. CDR3 sequence (DNA): TGCGCCAGCAGCCAAGATCAACGGGGGCAAAGGGGCTACACCTTC. It translates to CASSQDQRGQRGYTF.

The V gene is TRBV7-4, the J gene TRBJ2-3; D may be TRBD1 (6 bases). There are 14 residues in the CDR3. Germline values: CDR1 SGHVT, CDR2 SQSDAQ. With 5 bases removed from V and 5 bases from J, the gap between germline ends came to 14 bases. The CDR3 DNA sequence: TGTGCCAGCAGCCCGAGACAGGTGATAGATACGCAGTATTTT. Its translation is CASSPRQVIDTQYF.

This clonotype has a handful of counts. The V and J genes are TRBV12-3 or TRBV12-4 and TRBJ1-1; D remains ambiguous. CDR3 length equals 14 residues. Trimming took off 6 bases at V and 1 base at J, with 12 bases between the two ends. CDR3 region: CASSRVPENTEAFF. Written as DNA, the CDR3 is TGTGCCAGCAGCCGGGTCCCGGAGAACACTGAAGCTTTCTTT.

This clonotype was observed a few times. The rearrangement joins TRBV21-1 to TRBJ2-5. TRBV21-1 is a pseudogene segment. The CDR3 covers 11 residues. The DNA for the CDR3 is TGTGCCAGCAGCAAAAGAGAGACCCAGTACTTC. Amino acids: CASSKRETQYF.

This clonotype has just a few counts. The rearrangement joins TRBV29-1 to TRBJ2-2; D possibly uses TRBD1 or TRBD2 (5 bases each). The CDR3 is 15 amino acids. Germline V gene lookup returns CDR1 SQVTM and CDR2 ANQGSEA. V gave up 1 base and J gave up 4 bases, with 13 bases separating them. Here the CDR3 DNA reads TGCAGCGTTGAAGGGCGCGAGGGGATCACCGGGGAGCTGTTTTTT. Translating it yields CSVEGREGITGELFF.

This clonotype was detected a few times. V is TRBV29-1 and J is TRBJ1-4, with D maybe TRBD1 (5 bases). The CDR3 sequence is 12 residues long. The V end lost 6 bases, the J end lost 7 bases, and 12 bases lay between the germline ends. CDR1 is SQVTM and CDR2 is ANQGSEA in the germline V gene. CDR3 in amino acids: CSVWTGGEKLFF. Written as DNA, the CDR3 is TGCAGCGTATGGACGGGGGGTGAAAAACTGTTTTTT.

This rearrangement joins TRBV5-1 to TRBJ1-1; TRBD1 aligns across 7 bases. The CDR3 is 15 residues long. With 4 bases clipped from V and 3 bases from J, the junction kept 9 bases outside the gene matches. CDR1 is SGHRS and CDR2 is YFSETQ in the germline V gene. This CDR3 reads CASSLGQTSHTEAFF. The CDR3 nucleotides read TGCGCCAGCAGCCTGGGACAGACTTCTCACACTGAAGCTTTCTTT.

The J gene is TRBJ2-3, the V gene TRBV4-3, with D possibly TRBD2 on 7 matching bases. With 1 base removed from V and 2 bases from J, the gap between germline ends came to 13 bases. Germline-derived CDR1 and CDR2 are LGHNA and YSLEER. This CDR3 has 16 residues. The CDR3 is CASSQVRGRNTDTQYF. The CDR3 DNA sequence: TGCGCCAGCAGCCAAGTGCGGGGGCGAAACACAGATACGCAGTATTTT.